Following are 4 T cell receptor beta chains from one sample sequenced in a study of identical twins. MiXCR was run by TCRdb on the 5' RACE reads, yielding one entry per CDR3 protein. The sample has 750,000 to 950,000 distinct CDR3 sequences; 9% to 15% are singletons. The sample also formed part of further work on yellow fever vaccine responses in identical twins.

The sample was PBMCs. Receptors originate from a woman between 18 and 30 years old in good health.

At least ten counts were recorded for this clonotype. The rearrangement joins TRBV15 to TRBJ1-6; TRBD1 agrees at 9 bases. CDR1 is LNHNV, CDR2 YYDKDF, per germline (reference sequence). The CDR3 loop spans 16 amino acids. Trimming cost V 2 bases and J 7 bases; bases outside gene matches: 6. This chain's CDR3 is CATSRIGTGTNSPLHF. The CDR3 bases are TGTGCCACCAGCAGAATTGGGACAGGGACAAATTCACCCCTCCACTTT.

The J gene is TRBJ2-2, the V gene TRBV7-9; D unresolved. CDR3 size: 14 residues. Between the trimmed V and J ends, which lost 0 bases and 5 bases, there was a span of 7 bases. Germline V gene lookup returns CDR1 SEHNR and CDR2 FQNEAQ (reference sequence). The CDR3 region has the DNA TGTGCCAGCAGCTTAGCGGTCACGACCGGGGAGCTGTTTTTT. Its translation: CASSLAVTTGELFF.

This clonotype was seen repeatedly, ten times or more. The chain is built from TRBV6-6 and TRBJ2-5, with D unresolved. The V and J ends lost 6 bases and 1 base respectively, with 6 bases between them. The CDR3 contains 12 residues. Germline CDR1 reads MNHNY; CDR2 reads SVGAGI (reference sequence). The CDR3 spells CASSGPQETQYF. DNA for the CDR3: TGTGCCAGCAGCGGCCCCCAAGAGACCCAGTACTTC.

This clonotype appeared a few times. This chain joins TRBV5-6 and TRBJ2-6, with D possibly matching TRBD1 (5 bases). CDR1 is SGHDT and CDR2 is YYEEEE in the germline V gene. This CDR3 has 15 amino acids. The V and J ends lost 0 bases and 3 bases respectively, with 7 bases between them. The CDR3 DNA reads TGTGCCAGCAGCTTGGTAGGGGATGGGGCCAACGTCCTGACTTTC. The encoded protein is CASSLVGDGANVLTF.